This is a list of T cell receptor beta chains from one sample in a study of Ad26.COV2.S vaccination and SARS-CoV-2 variants. Some clones are missing from TCRdb's copy, which holds only in-frame ones; the method was immunoSEQ multiplex PCR. Counted here are about 440,000 clones, around 91% occurring once; the ten biggest clones make up roughly 4.3%. The sequenced sample was peripheral blood, obtained in a trial of Ad26.COV2.S vaccine versus placebo. The receptors stem from a person aged 18 to 65 who received the Ad26.COV2.S COVID-19 vaccine or a placebo. Both conserved end residues are part of each CDR3. Fields, in order: J gene, D gene, clone size, V gene, CDR3 protein, CDR3 DNA. The D gene is left open where the match is weak. Rows give clone size only sometimes, using once, few, many, or a class for an expanded clone.

TRBJ2-7	.	.	TRBV15	CATSRGQGKSSYEQYF	TGTGCCACCAGCAGAGGTCAGGGAAAGAGCTCCTACGAGCAGTACTTC
TRBJ2-7	.	.	TRBV3-1/TRBV3-2	CASSLTSEQYF	TGTGCCAGCAGCCTTACTAGCGAGCAGTACTTC
TRBJ2-2	TRBD2	.	TRBV9	CASSVASGRPNTGELFF	TGTGCCAGCAGCGTAGCCAGCGGGAGGCCCAACACCGGGGAGCTGTTTTTT
TRBJ1-3	TRBD1	.	TRBV9	CASSSRQGPSGNTIYF	TGTGCCAGCAGCTCCCGACAGGGACCCTCTGGAAACACCATATATTTT
TRBJ2-5	TRBD2	.	TRBV9	CASSVTSGSLETQYF	TGTGCCAGCAGCGTGACTAGCGGGAGCTTAGAGACCCAGTACTTC
TRBJ2-1	TRBD2	once	TRBV5-5	CASSLTSEFYNEQFF	TGTGCCAGCAGTTTAACTAGCGAATTCTACAATGAGCAGTTCTTC
TRBJ2-3	TRBD1	.	TRBV4-1	CASSLGTGGSSTDTQYF	TGCGCCAGCAGCCTAGGGACAGGGGGTTCCTCCACAGATACGCAGTATTTT
TRBJ1-5	.	.	TRBV27	CASSLSPGWNQPQHF	TGTGCCAGCAGTTTATCCCCGGGGTGGAATCAGCCCCAGCATTTT
TRBJ2-3	.	.	TRBV10-3	CAISEPRIRDTQYF	TGTGCCATCAGTGAGCCTAGAATACGCGATACGCAGTATTTT
TRBJ1-6	.	.	TRBV27	CASSLFYNSPLHF	TGTGCCAGCAGTTTGTTCTATAATTCACCCCTCCACTTT
TRBJ2-5	.	.	TRBV7-3	CASSSQSAPSETQYF	TGTGCCAGCAGCTCACAGAGTGCCCCCTCAGAGACCCAGTACTTC
TRBJ1-1	TRBD1	.	TRBV5-3	CARSPPNKGAKATEAFF	TGTGCCAGAAGCCCCCCAAATAAGGGGGCAAAGGCCACTGAAGCTTTCTTT
TRBJ2-7	.	few	TRBV7-2	CASSSSVWRYEQYF	TGTGCCAGCAGCTCCAGTGTCTGGAGATACGAGCAGTACTTC
TRBJ1-2	.	.	TRBV19	CASSMEGRTVFYYGYTF	TGTGCCAGTAGTATGGAGGGACGGACTGTCTTCTACTATGGCTACACCTTC
TRBJ2-1	.	.	TRBV7-2	CASSLPSLFSYNEQFF	TGTGCCAGCAGCCTCCCTTCTCTCTTCTCCTACAATGAGCAGTTCTTC
TRBJ1-4	.	.	TRBV28	CASGRQATNEKLFF	TGTGCCAGCGGACGACAAGCAACTAATGAAAAACTGTTTTTT
TRBJ2-1	.	.	TRBV6-4	CASRKQGNSEQFF	TGTGCCAGCAGGAAACAGGGAAATAGTGAGCAGTTCTTC
TRBJ2-4	.	.	TRBV6-5	CASSLRGQLNIQYF	TGTGCCAGCAGTCTAAGGGGACAACTAAACATTCAGTACTTC
TRBJ2-5	.	.	TRBV6-2/TRBV6-3	CASSYKGTQETQYF	TGTGCCAGCAGTTATAAGGGGACCCAAGAGACCCAGTACTTC
TRBJ2-3	.	.	TRBV28	CASSLGEGILERDTQYF	TGTGCCAGCAGCCTCGGTGAGGGAATCTTAGAAAGGGATACGCAGTATTTT
TRBJ2-5	TRBD2	.	TRBV4-1	CASSQDMGGGQETQYF	TGCGCCAGCAGCCAAGATATGGGGGGAGGGCAAGAGACCCAGTACTTC
TRBJ2-1	.	.	TRBV5-1	CASSLVTVYNEQFF	TGCGCCAGCAGCTTGGTGACCGTTTACAATGAGCAGTTCTTC
TRBJ1-2	.	.	TRBV24-1	CATSALSYGCRNYGYTF	TGTGCCACCAGTGCCCTCTCCTATGGATGTAGAAACTATGGCTACACCTTC
TRBJ2-6	.	.	TRBV18	CASSHTGGLAGANVLTF	TGTGCCAGCTCACACACCGGGGGGCTTGCCGGGGCCAACGTCCTGACTTTC
TRBJ1-2	.	few	TRBV10-3	CAISARGIYGYTF	TGTGCCATCAGTGCGAGGGGGATCTATGGCTACACCTTC
TRBJ2-3	.	once	TRBV27	CASSLSITDTQYF	TGTGCCAGCAGTTTATCTATTACAGATACGCAGTATTTT
TRBJ1-1	TRBD1	.	TRBV5-1	CASHQGATEAFF	TGCGCCAGCCACCAGGGGGCCACTGAAGCTTTCTTT